The 10 T cell receptor beta chains below all came from one sample that was sequenced in a study of cytomegalovirus exposure and HLA in healthy donors (dated by TCRdb to 2016 to 2017). Libraries came from the immunoSEQ multiplex PCR assay. For the multiplex PCR, a mixture combining 60 forward primers for TCR Vbeta segments and 13 reverse primers for TCR Jbeta segments was used. TCRdb re-hosts the immuneACCESS table, in-frame sequences only. Its copies lack some clones; in the studies checked, an unresolved V gene accounts for under half of them, and the cause for the rest is not known. Present in this sample are 150,000 to 200,000 clones, 87% of which were seen just once. The ten largest clones take up around 0.99% of the sample. The sequencing input was PBMCs. These receptors were taken from a boy between 2 and 10 years old in good health and CMV-seronegative.

CDR3 nucleotides: TGTGCCAGCAGTTTACACGGAGACAGGCGTCAGCCCCAGCATTTT. Its translation: CASSLHGDRRQPQHF. The chain employs TRBV28 and TRBJ1-5; tentative D call: TRBD1 (6 bases). The germline CDR1 and CDR2 sequences are MDHEN and SYDVKM. This CDR3 contains 15 residues. Trimming removed 2 bases from V and 6 bases from J, with 14 bases in between. Combining the CDR3 with reference TRBV28 and TRBJ1-5 gives the whole variable domain DVKVTQSSRYLVKRTGEKVFLECVQDMDHENMFWYRQDPGLGLRLIYFSYDVKMKEKGDIPEGYSVSREKKERFSLILESASTNQTSMYLCASSLHGDRRQPQHFGDGTRLSIL.

The V and J genes are TRBV5-8 and TRBJ1-6, with D possibly being TRBD1 (5 bases). The CDR3 totals 17 residues. V shed 4 bases and J shed 7 bases, with 21 bases lying between them. Germline values: CDR1 SGHTS, CDR2 YDEGEE. This chain's CDR3 is CASSRTGRGRLNSPLHF. The CDR3 DNA reads TGTGCCAGCAGCCGCACCGGGAGGGGCCGTCTAAATTCACCCCTCCACTTT.

As to this clone: Mismatch with germline at one junction end may stem from a read error. The chain combines TRBV30 with TRBJ1-2, with 7 bases aligning to TRBD1. The germline CDR1 and CDR2 sequences are GTSNPN and SVGIG (reference sequence). The CDR3 length is 15 residues. CDR3 amino acids: CVWTLPGQPPYGYTF. The CDR3 bases are TGTGTCTGGACCCTACCGGGACAGCCCCCCTATGGCTACACCTTC.

This rearrangement joins TRBV19 to TRBJ2-5, with TRBD2 identical over 8 bases. Germline CDR1 LNHDA, CDR2 SQIVND (reference sequence). V dropped 6 bases and J dropped 2; count of bases not matched to a gene: 8. The CDR3 is made up of 15 amino acids. CDR3 nucleotide sequence: TGTGCCAGTAGGGGCCGAACGGGGGGGCAAGAGACCCAGTACTTC. Residues: CASRGRTGGQETQYF.

This sequence joins TRBV9 and TRBJ2-1; D not certain. Trimming cost V 0 bases and J 8 bases, with 9 bases left between them. This CDR3 is 13 amino acids long. The germline CDR1 and CDR2 sequences are SGDLS and YYNGEE. Written as DNA, the CDR3 is TGTGCCAGCAGCGTAGCAAGCGAAGATGAGCAGTTCTTC. This codes for CASSVASEDEQFF.

V is TRBV15 and J is TRBJ2-7; 7 positions match TRBD2. Per germline, CDR1 LNHNV and CDR2 YYDKDF (reference sequence). CDR3 length: 16 residues. The junction had 8 bases not matched to a gene; V was cut back by 1 base and J by 2 bases. The CDR3 protein is CATSRVRGGPPYEQYF. The CDR3 bases are TGTGCCACCAGCAGAGTGCGGGGAGGGCCCCCCTACGAGCAGTACTTC.

The chain joins TRBV4-1 to TRBJ2-2; perhaps TRBD2 as D (6 bases). The CDR3 has 17 amino acids. Germline V gene data show CDR1 as MGHRA and CDR2 as YSYEKL. The V end lost 5 bases, the J end lost 2 bases, and 18 bases lay between the germline ends. CDR3 bases: TGCGCCAGCAGCACCCTGTTGGGGGGACCAAACACCGGGGAGCTGTTTTTT. Translation gives CASSTLLGGPNTGELFF.

The chain couples TRBV7-8 to TRBJ2-5; 7 positions agree with TRBD2. The length of the CDR3 is 20 residues. Unmatched junction bases numbered 21, after V lost 1 base and J lost 4 bases. CDR1 is SGHVS, CDR2 FQNEAQ, per germline. CDR3 DNA: TGTGCCAGCAGCTTAGACAGACCAGCGGGGTCTATCGAGGGGAGAGAGACCCAGTACTTC. This codes for CASSLDRPAGSIEGRETQYF.

This chain uses TRBV27 with TRBJ1-5; 8 bases agree with TRBD1. This CDR3 region has 13 residues. CDR1 is MNHEY and CDR2 is SMNVEV in the germline V gene (reference sequence). V was pared by 5 bases and J by 6 bases, with 3 bases of the junction left unmatched. Written as DNA, the CDR3 is TGTGCCAGCAGTCTTCAGGGGGCTCAGCCCCAGCATTTT. Protein sequence: CASSLQGAQPQHF.

This clone was seen a few times. This chain uses TRBV29-1 with TRBJ2-7; 7 positions match TRBD2. The CDR3 consists of 12 residues. Trimming at V came to 4 bases and at J to 3 bases, leaving 3 bases not matched to a gene. Germline CDR1 and CDR2: SQVTM and ANQGSEA. The CDR3 spells CSVGGGSYEQYF. The DNA of the CDR3 is TGCAGCGTTGGAGGCGGGAGCTACGAGCAGTACTTC.